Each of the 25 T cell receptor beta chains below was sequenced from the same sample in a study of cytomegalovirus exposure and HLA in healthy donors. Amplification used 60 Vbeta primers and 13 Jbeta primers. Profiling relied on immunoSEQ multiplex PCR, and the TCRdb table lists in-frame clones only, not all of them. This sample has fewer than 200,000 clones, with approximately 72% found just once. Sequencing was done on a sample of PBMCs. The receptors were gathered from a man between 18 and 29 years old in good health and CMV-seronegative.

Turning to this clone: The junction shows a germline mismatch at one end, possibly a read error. The DNA of the CDR3 is TGTTCCAGCAGCCCCGGGACTAGCGGTTCCTACGAGCAGTACTTC. Translation gives CSSSPGTSGSYEQYF. The gene calls are TRBV7-9 and TRBJ2-7; 11 nucleotides match TRBD2. Looked up from germline, CDR1 is SEHNR and CDR2 is FQNEAQ (reference sequence). This CDR3 has 15 residues.

The CDR3 nucleotides read TGTGCCAGCAGCTTAGGATCCCCCCTCCGGGAGCCCCCCGGCGATACGCAGTATTTT. It specifies CASSLGSPLREPPGDTQYF. The chain combines TRBV7-2 with TRBJ2-3; maybe TRBD2 (6 bases). This CDR3 has 19 amino acids. CDR1 is SGHTA and CDR2 is FQGNSA in the germline V gene. V shed 1 base and J shed 6 bases, with 26 bases lying between them.

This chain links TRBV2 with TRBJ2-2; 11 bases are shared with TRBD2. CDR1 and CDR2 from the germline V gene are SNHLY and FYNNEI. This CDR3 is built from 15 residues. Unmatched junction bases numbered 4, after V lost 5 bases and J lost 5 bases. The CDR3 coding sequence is TGTGCCAGCAGTACGACTAGCGGGATTACCGGGGAGCTGTTTTTT. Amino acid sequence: CASSTTSGITGELFF. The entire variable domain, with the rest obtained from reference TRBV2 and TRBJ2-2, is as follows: EPEVTQTPSHQVTQMGQEVILRCVPISNHLYFYWYRQILGQKVEFLVSFYNNEISEKSEIFDDQFSVERPDGSNFTLKIRSTKLEDSAMYFCASSTTSGITGELFFGEGSRLTVL.

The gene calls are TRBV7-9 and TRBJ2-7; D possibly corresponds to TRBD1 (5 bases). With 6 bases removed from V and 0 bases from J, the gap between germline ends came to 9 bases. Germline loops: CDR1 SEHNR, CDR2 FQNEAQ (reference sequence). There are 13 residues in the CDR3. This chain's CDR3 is CASSGHFSYEQYF. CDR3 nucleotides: TGTGCCAGCAGTGGACATTTCTCCTACGAGCAGTACTTC.

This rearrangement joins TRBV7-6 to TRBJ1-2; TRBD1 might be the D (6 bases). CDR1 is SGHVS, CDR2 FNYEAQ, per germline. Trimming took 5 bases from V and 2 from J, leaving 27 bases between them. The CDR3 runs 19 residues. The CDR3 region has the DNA TGTGCCAGCAGCCCCGCCCCGGGGCAGGGGCCTCCCGGGAACTATGGCTACACCTTC. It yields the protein CASSPAPGQGPPGNYGYTF.

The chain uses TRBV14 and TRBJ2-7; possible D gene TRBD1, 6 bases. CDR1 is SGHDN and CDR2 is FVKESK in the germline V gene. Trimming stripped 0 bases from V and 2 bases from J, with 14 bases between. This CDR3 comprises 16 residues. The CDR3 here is CASSQEGNRDPYEQYF. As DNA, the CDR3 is TGTGCCAGCAGCCAAGAGGGCAACAGGGACCCCTACGAGCAGTACTTC.

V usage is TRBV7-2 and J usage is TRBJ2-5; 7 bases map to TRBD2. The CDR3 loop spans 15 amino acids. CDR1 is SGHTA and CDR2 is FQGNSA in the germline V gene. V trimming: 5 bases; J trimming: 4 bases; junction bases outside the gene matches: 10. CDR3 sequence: CASSQMLGGGETQYF. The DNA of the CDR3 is TGTGCCAGCAGCCAGATGCTGGGGGGGGGAGAGACCCAGTACTTC. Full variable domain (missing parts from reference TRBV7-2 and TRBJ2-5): GAGVSQSPSNKVTEKGKDVELRCDPISGHTALYWYRQSLGQGLEFLIYFQGNSAPDKSGLPSDRFSAERTGGSVSTLTIQRTQQEDSAVYLCASSQMLGGGETQYFGPGTRLLVL.

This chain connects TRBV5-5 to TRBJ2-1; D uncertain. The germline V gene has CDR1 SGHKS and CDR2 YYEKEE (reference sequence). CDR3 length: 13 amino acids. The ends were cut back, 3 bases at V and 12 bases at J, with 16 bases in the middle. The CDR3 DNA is TGTGCCAGCAGCTCTCCGGGTCTTCACGGGCAGTTCTTC. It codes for CASSSPGLHGQFF.

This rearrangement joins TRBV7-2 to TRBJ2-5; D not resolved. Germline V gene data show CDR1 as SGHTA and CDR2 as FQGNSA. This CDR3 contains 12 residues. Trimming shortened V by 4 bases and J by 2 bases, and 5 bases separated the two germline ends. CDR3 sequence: CASSSGQETQYF. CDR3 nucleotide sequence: TGTGCCAGCAGCTCGGGTCAAGAGACCCAGTACTTC.

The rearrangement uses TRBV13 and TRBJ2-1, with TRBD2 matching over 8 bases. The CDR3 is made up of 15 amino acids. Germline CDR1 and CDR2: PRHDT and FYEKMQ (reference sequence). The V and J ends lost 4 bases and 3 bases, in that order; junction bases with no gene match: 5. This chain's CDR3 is CASSSQREYYNEQFF. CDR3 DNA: TGTGCCAGCAGCTCCCAGCGGGAGTACTACAATGAGCAGTTCTTC.

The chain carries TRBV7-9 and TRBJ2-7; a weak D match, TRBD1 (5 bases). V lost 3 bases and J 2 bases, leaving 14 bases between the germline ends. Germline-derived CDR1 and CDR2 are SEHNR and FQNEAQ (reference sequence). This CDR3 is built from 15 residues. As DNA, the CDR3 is TGTGCCAGCAGCTTCTTCCAGGGAAGACCCTACGAGCAGTACTTC. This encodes CASSFFQGRPYEQYF.

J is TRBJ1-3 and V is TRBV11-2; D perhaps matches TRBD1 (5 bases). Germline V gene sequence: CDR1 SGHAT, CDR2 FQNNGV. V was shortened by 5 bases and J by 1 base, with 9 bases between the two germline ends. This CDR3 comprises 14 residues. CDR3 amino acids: CASSPGGSGNTIYF. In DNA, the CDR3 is TGTGCCAGCAGCCCCGGGGGATCTGGAAACACCATATATTTT.

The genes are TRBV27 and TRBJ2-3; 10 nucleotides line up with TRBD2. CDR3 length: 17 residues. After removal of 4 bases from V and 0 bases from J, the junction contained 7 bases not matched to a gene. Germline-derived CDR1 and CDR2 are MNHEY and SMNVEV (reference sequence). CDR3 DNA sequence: TGTGCCAGCAGTTCTCTCGGACTAGCGGCCAGCACAGATACGCAGTATTTT. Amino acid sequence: CASSSLGLAASTDTQYF.

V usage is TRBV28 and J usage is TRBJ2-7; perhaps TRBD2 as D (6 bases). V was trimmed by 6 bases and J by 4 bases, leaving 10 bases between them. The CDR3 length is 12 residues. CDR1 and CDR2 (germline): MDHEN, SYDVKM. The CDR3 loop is CASRPEGYEQYF. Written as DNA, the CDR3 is TGTGCCAGCAGGCCGGAGGGATACGAGCAGTACTTC. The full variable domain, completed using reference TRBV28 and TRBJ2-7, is DVKVTQSSRYLVKRTGEKVFLECVQDMDHENMFWYRQDPGLGLRLIYFSYDVKMKEKGDIPEGYSVSREKKERFSLILESASTNQTSMYLCASRPEGYEQYFGPGTRLTVT.

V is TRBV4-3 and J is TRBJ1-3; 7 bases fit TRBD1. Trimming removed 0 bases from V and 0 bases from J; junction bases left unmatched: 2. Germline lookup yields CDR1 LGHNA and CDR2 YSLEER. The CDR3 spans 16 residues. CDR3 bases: TGCGCCAGCAGCCAAGAGGGGGACAGCTCTGGAAACACCATATATTTT. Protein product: CASSQEGDSSGNTIYF.

CDR3 DNA: TGTGCCAGCAGCCCGATAGCGGGAGGGTTGGGACAACAGACCCAGTACTTC. Residues: CASSPIAGGLGQQTQYF. The chain joins TRBV7-2 to TRBJ2-5; 11 positions agree with TRBD2. The CDR3 runs 17 residues. J was trimmed by 6 bases and V by 5 bases; bases with no gene match: 14. CDR1 is SGHTA, CDR2 FQGNSA, per germline.

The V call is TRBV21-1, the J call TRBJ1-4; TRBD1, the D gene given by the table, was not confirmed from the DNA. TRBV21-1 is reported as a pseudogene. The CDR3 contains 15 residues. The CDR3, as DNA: TGTGCCAGCCACTCCCTCCAGGGAAGAGGTGAAAAACTGTTTTTT. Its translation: CASHSLQGRGEKLFF.

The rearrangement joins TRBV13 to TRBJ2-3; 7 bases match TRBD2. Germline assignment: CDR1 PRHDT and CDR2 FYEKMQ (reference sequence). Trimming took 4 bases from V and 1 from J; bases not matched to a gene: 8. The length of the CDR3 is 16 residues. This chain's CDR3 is CASSSLAATRTDTQYF. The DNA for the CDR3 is TGTGCCAGCAGCTCCCTAGCGGCGACGCGCACAGATACGCAGTATTTT.

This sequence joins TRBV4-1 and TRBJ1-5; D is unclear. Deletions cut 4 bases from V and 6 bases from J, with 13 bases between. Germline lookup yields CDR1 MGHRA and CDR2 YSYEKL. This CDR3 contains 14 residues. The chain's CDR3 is CASSPREAGQPQHF. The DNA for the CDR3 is TGCGCCAGCAGCCCCCGGGAAGCCGGTCAGCCCCAGCATTTT.

CDR3 loop: CAISRRTSDGVRNNEQFF. CDR3 DNA: TGTGCCATCAGCAGACGGACTAGCGATGGGGTCAGAAACAATGAGCAGTTCTTC. The chain carries TRBV10-3 and TRBJ2-1; 9 positions match TRBD2. J was trimmed by 5 bases and V by 6 bases; bases with no gene match: 17. Germline V gene data show CDR1 as ENHRY and CDR2 as SYGVKD. The CDR3 totals 18 residues.

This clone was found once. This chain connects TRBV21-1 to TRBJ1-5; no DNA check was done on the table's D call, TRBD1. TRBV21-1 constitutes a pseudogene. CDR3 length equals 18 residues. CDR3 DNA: TGTGCCAGCAGCACCAAGGGGATTCCATCGGCGGCCCATCAGCCCCAGCATTTT. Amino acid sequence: CASSTKGIPSAAHQPQHF.

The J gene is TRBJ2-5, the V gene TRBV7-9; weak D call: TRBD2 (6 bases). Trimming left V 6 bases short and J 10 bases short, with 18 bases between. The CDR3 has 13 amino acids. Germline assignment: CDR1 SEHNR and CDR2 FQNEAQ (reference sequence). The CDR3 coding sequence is TGTGCCAGCAGTAGGAGCGGAGACGGGAGCCAGTACTTC. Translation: CASSRSGDGSQYF.

CDR3: CASSLGGRNYEQYF. The CDR3 coding sequence is TGTGCCAGCAGCTTAGGAGGGAGGAACTACGAGCAGTACTTC. The genes are TRBV13 and TRBJ2-7; possibly TRBD2 for D (6 bases). V was shortened by 0 bases and J by 3 bases, with 9 bases between the two germline ends. The CDR3 has 14 residues. CDR1 and CDR2 from the germline V gene are PRHDT and FYEKMQ (reference sequence). The full variable domain, with the rest looked up from reference TRBV13 and TRBJ2-7, is AAGVIQSPRHLIKEKRETATLKCYPIPRHDTVYWYQQGPGQDPQFLISFYEKMQSDKGSIPDRFSAQQFSDYHSELNMSSLELGDSALYFCASSLGGRNYEQYFGPGTRLTVT.

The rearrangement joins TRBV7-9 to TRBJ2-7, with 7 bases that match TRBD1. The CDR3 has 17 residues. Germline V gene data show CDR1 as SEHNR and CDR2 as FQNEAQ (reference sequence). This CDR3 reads CAIWRSTGTQGRAEQYF. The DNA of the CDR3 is TGTGCGATTTGGCGGAGCACGGGGACACAGGGGAGAGCCGAGCAGTACTTC.

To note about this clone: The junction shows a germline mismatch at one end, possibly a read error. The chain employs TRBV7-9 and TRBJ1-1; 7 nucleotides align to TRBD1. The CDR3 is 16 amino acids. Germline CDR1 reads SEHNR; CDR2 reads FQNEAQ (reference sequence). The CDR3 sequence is CSSMPLSRTGKTEAFF. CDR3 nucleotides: TGTTCCAGCATGCCCCTGTCTCGGACAGGTAAGACTGAAGCTTTCTTT. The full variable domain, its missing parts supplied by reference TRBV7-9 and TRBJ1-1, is DTGVSQNPRHKITKRGQNVTFRCDPISEHNRLYWYRQTLGQGPEFLTYFQNEAQLEKSRLLSDRFSAERPKGSFSTLEIQRTEQGDSAMYLCSSMPLSRTGKTEAFFGQGTRLTVV.